Below, 25 T cell receptor beta chains from the same sample are listed, as sequenced in a study of blood T cell repertoires in COVID-19. Sequenced by immunoSEQ multiplex PCR; TCRdb stores in-frame clones only, minus some. The sample lists around 140,000 clones; 88% were seen once. The sequencing sample was made of peripheral blood. These receptors all come from a man aged 55 to 69 with active or convalescent COVID-19.

The chain is built from TRBV19 and TRBJ2-3; a weak D match, TRBD2 (7 bases). V was cut by 5 bases and J by 2 bases, with 17 bases left in between. In germline, CDR1 is LNHDA, CDR2 SQIVND (reference sequence). The CDR3 loop spans 16 amino acids. The CDR3 DNA reads as TGTGCCAGTAGTTCCCTGCGGGGGCAGCCCACAGATACGCAGTATTTT. Translating gives CASSSLRGQPTDTQYF.

This clone has a handful of counts. This rearrangement joins TRBV6-6 to TRBJ1-1; D is undetermined. V was clipped by 10 bases and J by 2 bases, with 8 bases between them. The length of the CDR3 is 11 residues. In germline, CDR1 is MNHNY, CDR2 SVGAGI (reference sequence). CDR3 region: CAIGRNTEAFF. In DNA, the CDR3 is TGTGCCATTGGGCGAAACACTGAAGCTTTCTTT.

The chain recombines TRBV27 with TRBJ2-2, with 10 bases identical to TRBD2. The germline V gene has CDR1 MNHEY and CDR2 SMNVEV (reference sequence). There are 17 residues in the CDR3. The V segment lost 0 bases and the J segment 4 bases; nucleotides outside the gene matches: 5. CDR3 loop: CASSLSASGSSTGELFF. The CDR3 region has the DNA TGTGCCAGCAGTTTATCGGCTAGCGGGAGTTCCACCGGGGAGCTGTTTTTT.

V and J are TRBV27 and TRBJ2-3; 10 nucleotides agree with TRBD2. Trimming at V came to 5 bases and at J to 0 bases, leaving 8 bases not matched to a gene. The CDR3 has 17 residues. The germline CDR1 and CDR2 sequences are MNHEY and SMNVEV (reference sequence). CDR3 protein: CASSTRTSGSSTDTQYF. The CDR3, as DNA: TGTGCCAGCAGTACGCGGACTAGCGGATCAAGCACAGATACGCAGTATTTT.

The chain combines TRBV5-5 with TRBJ2-2, with a tentative D call TRBD1 (5 bases). Looked up from germline, CDR1 is SGHKS and CDR2 is YYEKEE (reference sequence). The CDR3 is 14 residues long. Between the trimmed V and J ends, which lost 1 base and 1 base, there was a span of 5 bases. CDR3 sequence reads: CASSLTGNTGELFF. CDR3 nucleotide sequence: TGTGCCAGCAGCTTGACAGGGAACACCGGGGAGCTGTTTTTT.

The chain links TRBV28 to TRBJ1-5; 8 positions agree with TRBD1. The V gene end was trimmed by 4 bases and the J gene end by 6 bases; junction bases not matched to a gene: 8. Germline CDR1 and CDR2: MDHEN and SYDVKM. The CDR3 covers 15 residues. The CDR3 region is CASSSYAGGTQPQHF. CDR3 DNA: TGTGCCAGCAGTTCGTATGCAGGGGGCACTCAGCCCCAGCATTTT.

In this sample, this clone turned up a few times. Sequence at one end of the junction differs from germline and may be a read error. V and J are TRBV7-7 and TRBJ2-1; TRBD2 is a possible D gene (6 bases). The germline gives CDR1 SSHAT, CDR2 FNYEAQ (reference sequence). The CDR3 contains 16 residues. The CDR3 nucleotides read TGTGCTAGCAGCCCAGGGAGGACGATTTCCTACAATGAGCAGTTCTTC. It is translated as CASSPGRTISYNEQFF.

V is TRBV14 and J is TRBJ2-5, with D maybe TRBD2 (6 bases). This CDR3 spans 14 amino acids. Trimming removed 5 bases at V and 4 bases at J, with 14 bases between. From germline, CDR1 is SGHDN and CDR2 FVKESK. Here the CDR3 DNA reads TGTGCCAGCAGCAAACAAACCGGGGGAGAGACCCAGTACTTC. Encoded protein: CASSKQTGGETQYF. Full variable domain (rest looked up from reference TRBV14 and TRBJ2-5): EAGVTQFPSHSVIEKGQTVTLRCDPISGHDNLYWYRRVMGKEIKFLLHFVKESKQDESGMPNNRFLAERTGGTYSTLKVQPAELEDSGVYFCASSKQTGGETQYFGPGTRLLVL.

CDR3 in amino acids: CASRELQGYEQYF. CDR3 sequence (DNA): TGTGCCAGCAGGGAACTACAGGGCTACGAGCAGTACTTC. The chain carries TRBV7-9 and TRBJ2-7; perhaps TRBD1 as D (6 bases). Germline assignment: CDR1 SEHNR and CDR2 FQNEAQ (reference sequence). Trimming removed 6 bases at V and 3 bases at J, with 12 bases between. The CDR3 spans 13 residues.

The rearrangement uses TRBV28 and TRBJ1-3, with 8 positions matching TRBD1. The CDR3 runs to 16 residues. The germline gives CDR1 MDHEN, CDR2 SYDVKM. With 2 bases clipped from V and 1 base from J, the junction kept 4 bases outside the gene matches. CDR3 DNA sequence: TGTGCCAGCAGTTTAACGGGACAGGCTTCTGGAAACACCATATATTTT. Residues: CASSLTGQASGNTIYF.

This clone was counted a single time. CDR3 nucleotide sequence: TGTGCCGCGGGAACGACGTATGAAAAACTGTTTTTT. Protein: CAAGTTYEKLFF. The genes are TRBV7-9 and TRBJ1-4; D not resolved. This CDR3 spans 12 amino acids. Between the trimmed V and J ends, which lost 11 bases and 6 bases, there was a span of 13 bases. Germline V gene lookup returns CDR1 SEHNR and CDR2 FQNEAQ (reference sequence).

The chain couples TRBV5-1 to TRBJ2-1, with TRBD2 as a possible D gene (5 bases). This CDR3 contains 11 residues. V was trimmed by 4 bases and J by 8 bases, leaving 7 bases between them. Per germline, CDR1 SGHRS and CDR2 YFSETQ. The DNA for the CDR3 is TGCGCCAGCAGCGTGGACTATGAGCAGTTCTTC. It encodes CASSVDYEQFF.

The CDR3 sequence: CASSDPADSSNQPQHF. CDR3 bases: TGTGCCAGCAGTGACCCTGCTGACAGTAGCAATCAGCCCCAGCATTTT. The J gene is TRBJ1-5, the V gene TRBV2, with D tentatively TRBD1 (5 bases). The CDR3 covers 16 residues. V dropped 3 bases and J dropped 0 bases, with 12 bases sitting between them. Per the germline V gene, CDR1 is SNHLY and CDR2 is FYNNEI.

V usage is TRBV10-3 and J usage is TRBJ1-6; D not certain. The CDR3 is 14 residues long. V lost 2 bases to trimming and J lost 8 bases, with 10 bases between them. CDR1 is ENHRY and CDR2 is SYGVKD in the germline V gene. The CDR3 nucleotides read TGTGCCATCAGTGAGGCACTTATAGATTCACCCCTCCACTTT. This codes for CAISEALIDSPLHF.

The chain carries TRBV7-3 and TRBJ2-3; tentatively, D is TRBD2 (6 bases). The length of the CDR3 is 13 residues. V was shortened by 4 bases and J by 14 bases, with 19 bases between the two germline ends. From germline, CDR1 is SGHTA and CDR2 FQGTGA. Here the CDR3 DNA reads TGTGCCAGCAGCTCCCCGGGACTCCAATACCGGTATTTT. The encoded protein is CASSSPGLQYRYF.

J is TRBJ2-3 and V is TRBV28, with 9 bases that match TRBD1. Germline-derived CDR1 and CDR2 are MDHEN and SYDVKM. Losses at the gene ends were 7 bases for V and 4 bases for J; bases not matched to a gene: 9. The CDR3 has 15 residues. DNA for the CDR3: TGTGCCAGCAAAACCGGACAGGGGCCCTCAGATACGCAGTATTTT. Its protein product is CASKTGQGPSDTQYF.

The CDR3 reads CASSRTGTNEKLFF. The CDR3 nucleotides are TGTGCCAGCAGTCGGACAGGGACAAATGAAAAACTGTTTTTT. The V gene is TRBV6-6, the J gene TRBJ1-4; 8 bases are a match to TRBD1. Looked up from germline, CDR1 is MNHNY and CDR2 is SVGAGI (reference sequence). The V and J ends lost 5 bases and 5 bases, in that order; junction bases with no gene match: 4. The CDR3 has 14 residues.

This chain connects TRBV20-1 to TRBJ2-7; the match to TRBD2 covers 9 bases. The J segment lost 1 base and the V segment lost 3 bases, leaving 4 bases of the junction unmatched. The V gene's germline CDR1 is DFQATT and CDR2 SNEGSKA (reference sequence). The CDR3 runs to 14 residues. The CDR3 coding sequence is TGCAGTGCTAGTGATAGCGGGAGTTCCTACGAGCAGTACTTC. It translates to CSASDSGSSYEQYF.

For the CDR3, the DNA is TGTGCCAGTAGTCGCAGGGTAGGCACAGATACGCAGTATTTT. The encoded protein is CASSRRVGTDTQYF. The V gene is TRBV19, the J gene TRBJ2-3; maybe TRBD1 (5 bases). The V end was cut by 5 bases, the J end by 1 base, with 10 bases between. The CDR3 has 14 residues. Germline V lookup: CDR1 LNHDA, CDR2 SQIVND (reference sequence).

The V call is TRBV6-2 or TRBV6-3, the J call TRBJ1-5; 9 bases match TRBD1. CDR1 is MNHEY, CDR2 SVGEGT, per germline. The CDR3 is 16 residues long. The V and J ends lost 5 bases and 4 bases, in that order; junction bases with no gene match: 9. The CDR3 reads CASSLLPGTGNQPQHF. The CDR3 DNA sequence: TGTGCCAGCAGTCTCTTACCCGGGACAGGGAATCAGCCCCAGCATTTT.

V and J are TRBV29-1 and TRBJ2-7; 8 nucleotides agree with TRBD1. CDR1 and CDR2 (germline): SQVTM, ANQGSEA. The CDR3 loop spans 14 amino acids. Trimming at V came to 3 bases and at J to 3 bases, leaving 7 bases not matched to a gene. CDR3 DNA sequence: TGCAGCGTTGAGGTAACCGGGACAGGCTACGAGCAGTACTTC. Its translation is CSVEVTGTGYEQYF.

The J gene is TRBJ1-1, the V gene TRBV6-5; no reliable D call. The CDR3 covers 15 residues. V was cut by 8 bases and J by 1 base, with 17 bases left in between. Germline V gene lookup returns CDR1 MNHEY and CDR2 SVGAGI. This chain's CDR3 is CASRPPGSGNTEAFF. The CDR3 DNA is TGTGCCAGCCGCCCCCCCGGGAGCGGGAACACTGAAGCTTTCTTT.

J is TRBJ1-2 and V is TRBV28, with 7 bases that match TRBD1. This CDR3 is built from 13 residues. Losses at the gene ends were 8 bases for V and 2 bases for J; bases not matched to a gene: 5. Per the germline V gene, CDR1 is MDHEN and CDR2 is SYDVKM. This CDR3 reads CASGGQLNYGYTF. The CDR3 nucleotides are TGTGCCAGCGGGGGACAGTTAAACTATGGCTACACCTTC.

This chain joins TRBV10-3 and TRBJ2-2; TRBD2 might be the D (5 bases). Trimming removed 5 bases at V and 8 bases at J, with 6 bases between. Germline CDR1 and CDR2: ENHRY and SYGVKD. The CDR3 totals 11 residues. CDR3 nucleotide sequence: TGTGCCATCAGTCGGGGTGGGGAGCTGTTTTTT. This translates into CAISRGGELFF.

This chain connects TRBV10-1 to TRBJ1-5; D is undetermined. Germline CDR1 WNHNN, CDR2 SYGVQD (reference sequence). The V end lost 2 bases, the J end lost 1 base, and 12 bases lay between the germline ends. The CDR3 runs 16 residues. The CDR3 DNA follows: TGCGCCAGCAGTGAGCCACGACGGGAGAGCAATCAGCCCCAGCATTTT. Residues: CASSEPRRESNQPQHF.